This record concerns one T cell receptor beta chain sequence. Its antigen is not identified. The data belong to a study of T cell repertoires in cytomegalovirus infection. Study-wide findings and caveats: HLA-C-restricted TCR beta clonotypes specific for CMV led the ex vivo response.

TCRdb re-analysed the reads in MiXCR, keeping a single row per CDR3 protein. Of 300,000 to 400,000 distinct CDR3 sequences in the sample, 20% to 30% were seen once. Sequenced material: cultured PBMCs, taken from culture after CMV antigen stimulation. The sequence was collected from a human donor in good health (CMV status not recorded). Some clones in this sample may be carry-over from other donors' samples.

The CDR3 region is CASSWTSGRSDTQYF. As DNA, the CDR3 is TGTGCCAGCAGCTGGACTAGCGGGAGATCAGATACGCAGTATTTT. This chain links TRBV11-1 with TRBJ2-3; 13 nucleotides line up with TRBD2. The CDR3 covers 15 residues. The junction had 2 bases not matched to a gene; V was cut back by 4 bases and J by 4 bases. The V gene's germline CDR1 is SGHAT and CDR2 FQDESV (reference sequence).